The 10 T cell receptor beta chains below all came from one sample that was sequenced in a study of blood T cell repertoires in COVID-19. Clones were sequenced by immunoSEQ multiplex PCR, and TCRdb holds only the in-frame ones, with some missing. The table includes 250,000 or so clones, about 89% detected once. The specimen was peripheral blood. The source of these receptors is a woman between 40 and 55 years old who had recovered from COVID-19.

This clone was observed once. The chain is built from TRBV6-6 and TRBJ2-3; D uncertain. The CDR3 length is 13 residues. V was pared by 7 bases and J by 4 bases, with 12 bases between. The germline gives CDR1 MNHNY, CDR2 SVGAGI (reference sequence). This chain's CDR3 is CASTLNRADTQYF. For the CDR3, the DNA is TGTGCCAGCACCCTTAATAGAGCAGATACGCAGTATTTT.

The chain uses TRBV4-1 and TRBJ1-1; D is perhaps TRBD1 (6 bases). The germline V gene has CDR1 MGHRA and CDR2 YSYEKL. V shed 5 bases and J shed 6 bases, with 10 bases lying between them. The CDR3 has 12 amino acids. The CDR3 reads CASSDTGSEAFF. In DNA form, the CDR3 reads TGCGCCAGCAGCGACACAGGGTCTGAAGCTTTCTTT.

V and J are TRBV5-1 and TRBJ1-5; D call uncertain. The CDR3 length is 15 residues. Germline V CDR1 and CDR2: SGHRS, YFSETQ. The V end lost 0 bases, the J end lost 7 bases, and 14 bases lay between the germline ends. The CDR3 region is CASSLGAGDGQPQHF. DNA of the CDR3: TGCGCCAGCAGCTTGGGAGCGGGAGATGGCCAGCCCCAGCATTTT.

In its sample, this clone was seen a few times. The chain is built from TRBV5-4 and TRBJ1-6, with TRBD1 matching over 8 bases. Losses at the gene ends were 3 bases for V and 8 bases for J; bases not matched to a gene: 7. The CDR3 consists of 15 residues. Germline CDR1 SGHNT, CDR2 YYREEE (reference sequence). The CDR3 is CASSSPGQGYSPLHF. The CDR3 nucleotides are TGTGCCAGCAGCTCCCCTGGACAGGGTTATTCACCCCTCCACTTT.

The chain couples TRBV18 to TRBJ1-2; maybe TRBD1 (5 bases). This CDR3 has 14 amino acids. The V gene lost 0 bases and the J gene lost 3 bases, with 8 bases spanning the gap. The germline V gene encodes CDR1 KGHSH and CDR2 LQKENI. The CDR3 coding sequence is TGTGCCAGCTCACCACCGGCGGGGGACTATGGCTACACCTTC. It yields the protein CASSPPAGDYGYTF.

The genes are TRBV6-2 or TRBV6-3 and TRBJ2-7, with 7 bases that match TRBD2. Looked up from germline, CDR1 is MNHEY and CDR2 is SVGEGT. This CDR3 region has 15 residues. Losses at the gene ends were 6 bases for V and 3 bases for J; bases not matched to a gene: 11. DNA for the CDR3: TGTGCCAGCAGCCGTATGGGAGGGAAATACTACGAGCAGTACTTC. This sequence encodes CASSRMGGKYYEQYF.

This clone was observed a few times. The gene calls are TRBV6-5 and TRBJ2-5, with unresolved D. Between the trimmed V and J ends, which lost 5 bases and 1 base, there was a span of 11 bases. Per germline, CDR1 MNHEY and CDR2 SVGAGI. The length of the CDR3 is 14 residues. CDR3 coding DNA: TGTGCCAGCAGTAAAACCCGGTTCCAAGAGACCCAGTACTTC. This encodes CASSKTRFQETQYF.

This chain joins TRBV2 and TRBJ2-3, with D possibly being TRBD2 (6 bases). V was pared by 5 bases and J by 2 bases, with 17 bases between. Per germline, CDR1 SNHLY and CDR2 FYNNEI. CDR3 length: 16 residues. This CDR3 is CASSPWRDGYTDTQYF. In nucleotides, the CDR3 is TGTGCCAGCAGTCCCTGGCGGGACGGATACACAGATACGCAGTATTTT. The entire variable domain, with the rest obtained from reference TRBV2 and TRBJ2-3, is as follows: EPEVTQTPSHQVTQMGQEVILRCVPISNHLYFYWYRQILGQKVEFLVSFYNNEISEKSEIFDDQFSVERPDGSNFTLKIRSTKLEDSAMYFCASSPWRDGYTDTQYFGPGTRLTVL.

The chain carries TRBV5-8 and TRBJ1-6; the D gene is possibly TRBD1 (5 bases). Germline V gene sequence: CDR1 SGHTS, CDR2 YDEGEE. V dropped 2 bases and J dropped 8 bases, with 8 bases sitting between them. The CDR3 loop spans 13 amino acids. CDR3 amino acids: CASSLKGDSPLHF. In DNA, the CDR3 is TGTGCCAGCAGCTTAAAAGGGGATTCACCCCTCCACTTT.

V gene TRBV5-6 combines with J gene TRBJ1-6; 7 bases match TRBD1. This CDR3 has 14 residues. Germline V gives CDR1 SGHDT, CDR2 YYEEEE. The V segment lost 0 bases and the J segment 8 bases; nucleotides outside the gene matches: 2. The CDR3 here is CASSLDRGYSPLHF. The CDR3 region has the DNA TGTGCCAGCAGCTTGGACAGGGGATATTCACCCCTCCACTTT.